The entry below describes one T cell receptor beta chain. Its matching antigen is unknown. Across several immunoSEQ plates, the genomic DNA of each subset was split evenly. Measured with immunoSEQ multiplex PCR; TCRdb has only the in-frame clones, and not every one. Seen here are under 300,000 clones, just over 65% observed once, and the top ten hold around 10%. Division of CD4+ cells produced a CD45RA+ naive subset and a CD45RA-negative memory subset. The sample comes from a study of shared clonotypes between healthy human individuals. Study as a whole: With ages of 18 to 49, the donors were two women and a few men.

Trimming cost V 1 base and J 8 bases, with 14 bases left between them. The CDR3 contains 15 residues. Germline CDR1 MGHDK, CDR2 SYGVNS. The study's findings and limits: Investigators expected sequencing depth to affect clonotype sharing among donors.

Sequenced: memory CD4+ T cells sorted from blood. Subset in this sample: CD45RA-negative fraction. The V and J genes are TRBV25-1 and TRBJ1-4; D is possibly TRBD1 (6 bases). The source is a man aged 25-45 years in good health. In DNA, the CDR3 is TGTGCCAGCAGTGAATGGGGGGCAGGGCAAGAAAAACTGTTTTTT. Translating it yields CASSEWGAGQEKLFF.